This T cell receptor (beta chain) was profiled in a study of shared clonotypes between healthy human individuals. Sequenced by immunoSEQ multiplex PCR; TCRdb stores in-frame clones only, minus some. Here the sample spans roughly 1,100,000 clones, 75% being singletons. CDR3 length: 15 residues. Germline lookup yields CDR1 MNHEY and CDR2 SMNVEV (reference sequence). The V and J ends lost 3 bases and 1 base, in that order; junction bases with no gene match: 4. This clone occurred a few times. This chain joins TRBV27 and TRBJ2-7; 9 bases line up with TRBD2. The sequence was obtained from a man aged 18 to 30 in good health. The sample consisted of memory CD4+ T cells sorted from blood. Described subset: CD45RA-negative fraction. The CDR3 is CASSFAAGGSYEQYF. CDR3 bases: TGTGCCAGCAGTTTTGCAGCGGGAGGTTCCTACGAGCAGTACTTC.